A single T cell receptor beta chain is shown here with its context. The length of the CDR3 is 17 residues. CDR1 is LNHDA and CDR2 is SQIVND in the germline V gene (reference sequence). V shed 8 bases and J shed 2 bases, with 22 bases lying between them. The record originates from a study of blood T cell repertoires in COVID-19. On the study more broadly: COVID-19 samples collected from the United States, Italy and Spain covered acute and convalescent phases. The analysed material was cDNA or gDNA that came from T cells, B-cell-depleted T cells, or PBMCs.

How the authors handled the data: Amplification from reference gene primers served as the basis for estimated nucleated cell counts. The data were produced by immunoSEQ multiplex PCR, yet TCRdb's version contains in-frame clones alone and is incomplete. The V and J calls and the clone size are those of that table, but D and trimming were determined from the DNA. This sample has approximately 500,000 clones, with approximately 83% found just once. This sequence joins TRBV19 and TRBJ1-5; D remains unclear. Material: peripheral blood. The clonotype originates from a human donor in a cohort sampled during active COVID-19. Here the CDR3 DNA reads TGTGCCAGTGGATTGGGCCAATGGAGCGGTGGCAATCAGCCCCAGCATTTT. This sequence encodes CASGLGQWSGGNQPQHF.